These 28 T cell receptor beta chains were all obtained from the same sample, sequenced in a study of siplizumab effects on memory and regulatory T cells. Generated by immunoSEQ multiplex PCR, the TCRdb table keeps only in-frame clones and is missing some. Among about 50,000 clones, over 85% were seen once, and the ten largest hold 17%. Sequenced: CD8+ T cells sorted from blood. The source of these receptors is a human donor in good health.

The chain employs TRBV7-9 and TRBJ1-2; D may be TRBD1 (6 bases). The CDR3 runs to 15 residues. V lost 2 bases and J lost 8, with 18 bases in between. CDR1 and CDR2 from the germline V gene are SEHNR and FQNEAQ (reference sequence). CDR3 protein: CASSLNTGPEEGYTF. For the CDR3, the DNA is TGTGCCAGCAGCTTAAATACAGGGCCCGAGGAGGGCTACACCTTC.

The chain couples TRBV5-1 to TRBJ2-6; the D is unclear. V was pared by 1 base and J by 3 bases, with 20 bases between. There are 19 residues in the CDR3. The V gene's germline CDR1 is SGHRS and CDR2 YFSETQ. The CDR3 spells CASSLSGDIPYLGANVLTF. For the CDR3, the DNA is TGCGCCAGCAGCTTGTCGGGCGACATACCCTATCTTGGGGCCAACGTCCTGACTTTC.

A note on this clone: The same CDR3 arises from other DNA sequences in this sample as well. The chain couples TRBV6-1 to TRBJ2-1; the D is unclear. Germline values: CDR1 MNHNS, CDR2 SASEGT. Trimming removed 1 base from V and 3 bases from J, with 22 bases in between. The CDR3 contains 19 residues. CDR3: CASSEVWSESYGVYNEQFF. The CDR3 DNA is TGTGCCAGCAGTGAAGTTTGGAGTGAGAGTTATGGTGTCTACAATGAGCAGTTCTTC.

This clone was counted only a few times. CDR3 sequence: CASSLVFGHQLYQETQYF. CDR3 coding DNA: TGTGCCAGCAGCTTAGTTTTCGGACACCAATTGTACCAAGAGACCCAGTACTTC. J is TRBJ2-5 and V is TRBV11-2; the D gene is possibly TRBD1 (5 bases). The V end was cut by 1 base, the J end by 0 bases, with 18 bases between. Germline assignment: CDR1 SGHAT and CDR2 FQNNGV. The CDR3 totals 18 residues.

V is TRBV27 and J is TRBJ2-1; TRBD2 matches at 8 bases. Looked up from germline, CDR1 is MNHEY and CDR2 is SMNVEV (reference sequence). Unmatched junction bases numbered 14, after V lost 3 bases and J lost 10 bases. This CDR3 has 16 residues. The CDR3 region has the DNA TGTGCCAGCAGTTTTGTCAGGGCTAGCGGGTACCCAGAGCAGTTCTTC. Its translation: CASSFVRASGYPEQFF.

The sample holds a few counts of this clone. The chain carries TRBV6-6 and TRBJ2-3, with unresolved D. This CDR3 has 13 amino acids. The germline CDR1 and CDR2 sequences are MNHNY and SVGAGI (reference sequence). With 3 bases removed from V and 2 bases from J, the gap between germline ends came to 6 bases. The CDR3 here is CASSYSDTDTQYF. CDR3 in DNA: TGTGCCAGCAGTTATTCGGACACAGATACGCAGTATTTT.

The rearrangement joins TRBV6-1 to TRBJ2-2; TRBD1 matches at 9 bases. The CDR3 runs to 16 residues. J lost 4 bases, V lost 2 bases, and 5 bases had no gene match. Germline V gives CDR1 MNHNS, CDR2 SASEGT. The CDR3 sequence is CASSEQQGAGTGELFF. The CDR3 DNA sequence: TGTGCCAGCAGTGAACAACAGGGGGCGGGCACCGGGGAGCTGTTTTTT.

This chain joins TRBV19 and TRBJ1-2; D may be TRBD1 (5 bases). Per the germline V gene, CDR1 is LNHDA and CDR2 is SQIVND (reference sequence). V lost 2 bases to trimming and J lost 5 bases, with 18 bases between them. CDR3 length: 16 residues. The chain's CDR3 is CASSIFPSGEGYGYTF. The DNA of the CDR3 is TGTGCCAGTAGTATATTCCCCTCGGGGGAGGGATATGGCTACACCTTC.

This chain links TRBV13 with TRBJ1-1, with D uncertain. CDR3 length equals 13 residues. Trimming removed 3 bases from V and 4 bases from J, with 9 bases in between. Germline V gene lookup returns CDR1 PRHDT and CDR2 FYEKMQ (reference sequence). The CDR3 DNA reads as TGTGCCAGCAGCTTGATGGGAAGCACTGAAGCTTTCTTT. Translated: CASSLMGSTEAFF. Full variable domain (missing parts from reference TRBV13 and TRBJ1-1): AAGVIQSPRHLIKEKRETATLKCYPIPRHDTVYWYQQGPGQDPQFLISFYEKMQSDKGSIPDRFSAQQFSDYHSELNMSSLELGDSALYFCASSLMGSTEAFFGQGTRLTVV.

The V gene is TRBV4-1, the J gene TRBJ2-1; the match to TRBD2 covers 10 bases. CDR1 and CDR2 from the germline V gene are MGHRA and YSYEKL. The CDR3 loop spans 15 amino acids. J lost 8 bases, V lost 8 bases, and 12 bases had no gene match. For the CDR3, the DNA is TGCGCCAGCGCTGGAAAAGCGGGAGGGTTGGATGAGCAGTTCTTC. This gives the protein CASAGKAGGLDEQFF.

CDR3 sequence reads: CASSLGQDFPSYEQYF. The CDR3 DNA reads TGTGCCAGCAGTTTAGGGCAGGACTTTCCCTCCTACGAGCAGTACTTC. This chain connects TRBV28 to TRBJ2-5; a possible D gene is TRBD2 (5 bases). The J call could be wrong; TRBJ2-7 is a better fit for the DNA end. Germline loops: CDR1 MDHEN, CDR2 SYDVKM. The CDR3 extends over 16 amino acids.

This clone was seen a few times. CDR3 bases: TGTGCCAGCAGTGCCTCGTTTACAGATACGCAGTATTTT. Protein: CASSASFTDTQYF. J is TRBJ2-3 and V is TRBV6-4; no firm D call. CDR1 MRHNA and CDR2 SNTAGT come from the germline V gene. There are 13 residues in the CDR3. V shed 4 bases and J shed 3 bases, with 8 bases lying between them.

The chain has TRBV28 and TRBJ1-1; 8 bases are a match to TRBD1. The ends lost 7 bases at V and 1 base at J; junction bases unmatched: 5. This CDR3 has 14 residues. Germline V lookup: CDR1 MDHEN, CDR2 SYDVKM. DNA for the CDR3: TGTGCCAGCATCATACAGGGGGAGAACACTGAAGCTTTCTTT. Its protein product is CASIIQGENTEAFF.

The chain is built from TRBV2 and TRBJ2-1, with TRBD2 as a possible D gene (6 bases). V was clipped by 8 bases and J by 5 bases, with 19 bases between them. Germline V CDR1 and CDR2: SNHLY, FYNNEI. The CDR3 length is 15 residues. Here the CDR3 DNA reads TGTGCCAGCCATTTTAGCGGAAGAGCAAACAATGAGCAGTTCTTC. It specifies CASHFSGRANNEQFF.

This rearrangement joins TRBV5-6 to TRBJ2-7; 9 bases line up with TRBD1. Germline values: CDR1 SGHDT, CDR2 YYEEEE. The CDR3 has 14 amino acids. V was pared by 2 bases and J by 6 bases, with 6 bases of the junction left unmatched. The CDR3 DNA reads as TGTGCCAGCAGCTTCGACAGGGGGACAGGCGAGCAGTACTTC. Translation: CASSFDRGTGEQYF.

The rearrangement joins TRBV19 to TRBJ2-1, with D hard to call. V lost 3 bases to trimming and J lost 9 bases, with 9 bases between them. The CDR3 loop spans 12 amino acids. Germline V gene sequence: CDR1 LNHDA, CDR2 SQIVND (reference sequence). The CDR3: CASSILESEQFF. As DNA, the CDR3 is TGTGCCAGTAGTATTCTGGAGAGTGAGCAGTTCTTC.

V usage is TRBV6-5 and J usage is TRBJ2-3, with D uncertain. Germline values: CDR1 MNHEY, CDR2 SVGAGI. The V end was cut by 4 bases, the J end by 2 bases, with 10 bases between. This CDR3 is built from 14 residues. The CDR3: CASSLQRITDTQYF. The CDR3 nucleotides are TGTGCCAGCAGTTTACAGAGAATCACAGATACGCAGTATTTT.

This chain connects TRBV19 to TRBJ2-1; 8 bases align to TRBD2. Unmatched junction bases numbered 13, after V lost 5 bases and J lost 10 bases. Germline V gene sequence: CDR1 LNHDA, CDR2 SQIVND (reference sequence). This CDR3 has 15 residues. The CDR3 DNA reads TGTGCCAGTAGTTTTAATAGCGGGATATTAGGGGAGCAGTTCTTC. Residues: CASSFNSGILGEQFF. The whole variable domain, remainder taken from reference TRBV19 and TRBJ2-1, is DGGITQSPKYLFRKEGQNVTLSCEQNLNHDAMYWYRQDPGQGLRLIYYSQIVNDFQKGDIAEGYSVSREKKESFPLTVTSAQKNPTAFYLCASSFNSGILGEQFFGPGTRLTVL.

J is TRBJ2-1 and V is TRBV2; maybe TRBD2 (6 bases). Germline CDR1 is SNHLY and CDR2 is FYNNEI. The CDR3 length is 15 residues. V shed 6 bases and J shed 9 bases, with 21 bases lying between them. The CDR3 protein is CASSAENKEGSEQFF. The CDR3 DNA follows: TGTGCCAGCAGCGCAGAAAACAAGGAGGGAAGTGAGCAGTTCTTC.

J is TRBJ2-7 and V is TRBV28; D is tentatively TRBD1 or TRBD2 (6 bases each). This CDR3 has 13 amino acids. The V end was cut by 6 bases, the J end by 6 bases, with 15 bases between. From germline, CDR1 is MDHEN and CDR2 SYDVKM. This CDR3 is CASSLQGLAEQYF. The CDR3 region has the DNA TGTGCCAGCAGCCTACAGGGACTCGCCGAGCAGTACTTC.

This clone was found once. The V call is TRBV9, the J call TRBJ2-7, with D uncertain. The CDR3 has 13 amino acids. Trimming removed 4 bases from V and 3 bases from J, with 11 bases in between. The germline CDR1 and CDR2 sequences are SGDLS and YYNGEE. The CDR3 sequence: CASSPHPDYEQYF. For the CDR3, the DNA is TGTGCCAGCAGCCCCCATCCCGACTACGAGCAGTACTTC. Full variable domain (outside the CDR3, taken from reference TRBV9 and TRBJ2-7): DSGVTQTPKHLITATGQRVTLRCSPRSGDLSVYWYQQSLDQGLQFLIQYYNGEERAKGNILERFSAQQFPDLHSELNLSSLELGDSALYFCASSPHPDYEQYFGPGTRLTVT.

Notes on this clone: The junction and the germline gene differ at one end; a read error may be behind it. The rearrangement joins TRBV15 to TRBJ2-1, with a tentative D call TRBD2 (5 bases). This CDR3 comprises 17 residues. CDR1 LNHNV and CDR2 YYDKDF come from the germline V gene (reference sequence). The CDR3 DNA follows: TGTGTCACCAGCAGAGAGTCCACTAGTTACACATACAATGAGCAGTTCTTC. It codes for CVTSRESTSYTYNEQFF.

The rearrangement uses TRBV6-1 and TRBJ2-7; 7 bases map to TRBD1. Losses at the gene ends were 1 base for V and 4 bases for J; bases not matched to a gene: 7. The CDR3 consists of 15 residues. Germline V lookup: CDR1 MNHNS, CDR2 SASEGT. Here the CDR3 DNA reads TGTGCCAGCAGTGAAGGGAGACAGGGACCTTACGAGCAGTACTTC. Translating gives CASSEGRQGPYEQYF.

The V and J genes are TRBV19 and TRBJ2-5; D is perhaps TRBD1 or TRBD2 (5 bases each). The CDR3 spans 12 residues. The germline V gene encodes CDR1 LNHDA and CDR2 SQIVND (reference sequence). V was pared by 10 bases and J by 5 bases, with 14 bases between. The CDR3: CATSIGDETQYF. The CDR3 coding sequence is TGTGCCACCTCGATAGGGGACGAGACCCAGTACTTC.

This clone was picked up a small number of times. This sequence joins TRBV6-1 and TRBJ2-2, with 14 bases identical to TRBD2. Germline CDR1 is MNHNS and CDR2 is SASEGT. Trimming took 3 bases from V and 3 from J; bases not matched to a gene: 6. CDR3 length equals 18 residues. The CDR3 region is CASSDLGLAGVYTGELFF. The DNA of the CDR3 is TGTGCCAGCAGTGACCTGGGACTAGCGGGGGTGTACACCGGGGAGCTGTTTTTT.

This chain joins TRBV2 and TRBJ2-7; 10 bases fit TRBD2. V gave up 10 bases and J gave up 4 bases; unmatched junction bases: 13. Per the germline V gene, CDR1 is SNHLY and CDR2 is FYNNEI. The CDR3 extends over 15 amino acids. The CDR3 coding sequence is TGTGCCACCGCTAGGATCCTAGCGGGAGCTTACGAGCAGTACTTC. It codes for CATARILAGAYEQYF.

The DNA of the CDR3 is TGTGCCAGCTGTAACGGGTTGAAGTCCTACGAGCAGTACTTC. This gives the protein CASCNGLKSYEQYF. The chain combines TRBV28 with TRBJ2-7; the D is unclear. Trimming pared 8 bases from V and 1 base from J, leaving 15 bases between. The CDR3 contains 14 residues. Germline V lookup: CDR1 MDHEN, CDR2 SYDVKM.

The V gene is TRBV7-9, the J gene TRBJ1-5, with 8 bases that match TRBD1. There are 17 residues in the CDR3. V lost 1 base and J lost 8; bases outside the gene matches: 13. Germline V gene sequence: CDR1 SEHNR, CDR2 FQNEAQ (reference sequence). The CDR3 spells CASSLGSAQGGNEPQHF. The DNA for the CDR3 is TGTGCCAGCAGCTTAGGATCGGCACAGGGGGGGAACGAGCCCCAGCATTTT.